These 6 T cell receptor beta chains were sequenced from one sample in a study of PD-L1 blockade in urothelial cancer. The data were produced by immunoSEQ multiplex PCR, yet TCRdb's version contains in-frame clones alone and is incomplete. The data contain about 52,000 clones, roughly 77% of them singletons. The material sequenced was PBMCs, taken around atezolizumab (anti-PD-L1) treatment. All receptors come from a man aged 65 to 85 with urothelial cancer.

The CDR3 region is CASTDRVYQPQHF. In DNA form, the CDR3 reads TGTGCCAGCACGGACAGGGTTTATCAGCCCCAGCATTTT. This chain uses TRBV2 with TRBJ1-5; TRBD1 agrees at 8 bases. This CDR3 spans 13 amino acids. The germline V gene encodes CDR1 SNHLY and CDR2 FYNNEI. Losses at the gene ends were 7 bases for V and 5 bases for J; bases not matched to a gene: 4. Full variable domain (rest looked up from reference TRBV2 and TRBJ1-5): EPEVTQTPSHQVTQMGQEVILRCVPISNHLYFYWYRQILGQKVEFLVSFYNNEISEKSEIFDDQFSVERPDGSNFTLKIRSTKLEDSAMYFCASTDRVYQPQHFGDGTRLSIL.

The chain recombines TRBV6-1 with TRBJ2-1; 7 bases agree with TRBD2. V dropped 3 bases and J dropped 4; count of bases not matched to a gene: 9. CDR1 and CDR2 (germline): MNHNS, SASEGT. The CDR3 has 16 residues. The chain's CDR3 is CASSEGSGTLYNEQFF. The CDR3 region has the DNA TGTGCCAGCAGTGAGGGAAGCGGGACCCTTTACAATGAGCAGTTCTTC.

This clone showed up just once. The chain couples TRBV5-1 to TRBJ2-7; no clear D gene. The length of the CDR3 is 14 residues. Germline V lookup: CDR1 SGHRS, CDR2 YFSETQ. The V end was cut by 0 bases, the J end by 7 bases, with 14 bases between. The CDR3 sequence: CASSLASRSSEQYF. Here the CDR3 DNA reads TGCGCCAGCAGCTTGGCCTCCAGGTCTTCGGAGCAGTACTTC.

This clone is a singleton in its sample. The chain links TRBV18 to TRBJ1-1; no reliable D call. The CDR3 has 14 residues. Per the germline V gene, CDR1 is KGHSH and CDR2 is LQKENI. Trimming left V 4 bases short and J 1 base short, with 10 bases between. The DNA for the CDR3 is TGTGCCAGCTCACGAGAGACTGGGAACACTGAAGCTTTCTTT. This gives the protein CASSRETGNTEAFF.

This clone has just one count. V is TRBV5-6 and J is TRBJ2-3, with TRBD2 matching over 13 bases. This CDR3 comprises 17 residues. Looked up from germline, CDR1 is SGHDT and CDR2 is YYEEEE. Trimming cost V 1 base and J 4 bases; bases outside gene matches: 6. This CDR3 reads CASSLLTSGGASDTQYF. CDR3 nucleotide sequence: TGTGCCAGCAGCTTGCTTACTAGCGGGGGGGCGTCAGATACGCAGTATTTT.

This clone has a handful of counts. The chain has TRBV12-5 and TRBJ2-1, with a possible D match to TRBD1 (5 bases). The V gene lost 4 bases and the J gene lost 6 bases, with 16 bases spanning the gap. The germline CDR1 and CDR2 sequences are LGHNT and FRNRAP. This CDR3 contains 15 residues. CDR3 region: CASGSDTRQSNEQFF. CDR3 sequence (DNA): TGTGCTAGTGGTTCCGATACCAGACAGTCCAATGAGCAGTTCTTC.